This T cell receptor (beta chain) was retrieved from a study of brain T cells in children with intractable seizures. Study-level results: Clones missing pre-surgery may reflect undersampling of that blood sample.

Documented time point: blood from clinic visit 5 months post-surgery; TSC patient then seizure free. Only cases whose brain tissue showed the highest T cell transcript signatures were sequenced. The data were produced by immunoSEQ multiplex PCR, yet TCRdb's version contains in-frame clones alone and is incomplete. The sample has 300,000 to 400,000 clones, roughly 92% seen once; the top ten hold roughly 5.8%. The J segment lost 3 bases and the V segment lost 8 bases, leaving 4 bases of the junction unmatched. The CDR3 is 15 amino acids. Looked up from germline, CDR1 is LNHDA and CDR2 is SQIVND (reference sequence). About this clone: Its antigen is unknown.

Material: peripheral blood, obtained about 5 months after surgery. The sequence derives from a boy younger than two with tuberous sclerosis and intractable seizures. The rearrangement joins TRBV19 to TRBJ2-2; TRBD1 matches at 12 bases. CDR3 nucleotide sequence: TGTGCCAGTGGGGGACAGGGGGCGTACACCGGGGAGCTGTTTTTT. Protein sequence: CASGGQGAYTGELFF.